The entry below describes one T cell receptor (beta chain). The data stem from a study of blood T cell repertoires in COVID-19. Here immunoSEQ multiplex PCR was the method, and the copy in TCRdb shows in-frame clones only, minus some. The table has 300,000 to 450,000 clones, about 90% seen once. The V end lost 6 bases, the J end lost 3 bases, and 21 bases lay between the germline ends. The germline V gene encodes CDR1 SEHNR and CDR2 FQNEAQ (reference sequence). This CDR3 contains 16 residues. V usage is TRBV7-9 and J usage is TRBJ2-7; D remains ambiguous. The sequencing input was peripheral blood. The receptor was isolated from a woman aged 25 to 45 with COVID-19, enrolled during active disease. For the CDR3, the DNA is TGTGCCAGCAGTGACGGTCGTGGGCCCCCGCTCTACGAGCAGTACGTC. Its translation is CASSDGRGPPLYEQYV.